The TCR beta chain described here comes from a study of shared clonotypes between healthy human individuals (dated by TCRdb to 2018 to 2020). Describing the broader study: The cohort comprised a couple of women and a few men aged 18 to 49 years. To increase sequencing depth and limit assay-specific biases, different laboratories used diverse techniques to prepare libraries and sequence TCR repertoires. Per donor, leukapheresis produced somewhere between about 0.9 and 9.5 billion PBMCs. To estimate repertoire size and how much clonotype sharing occurs between individuals, the study deeply sequenced the blood TCR repertoires of about five healthy adults. For each donor, CD4 naive and CD4 memory were each given three plates, CD8 naive was given two plates, and CD8 memory was given one plate.

Details on this clone: Its target antigen remains unknown. The input lacks base qualities; no much larger clone sits a single base away.

Using the deep immunoSEQ assay, multiplex PCR amplified TCR CDR3 regions from genomic DNA. Extracted genomic DNA from each cell subset was distributed evenly across all wells of several immunoSEQ 96-well plates, and each plate was treated as a replicate. For sorted subsets, 200 to 250 ng genomic DNA, equal to 30,000 or so T cell genomes, was loaded into each replicate PCR. Purified libraries were quantified with a Qubit 3.0 fluorometer, sized on a Bioanalyzer 2100, and re-quantified with the KAPA Library Quantification kit. A separate single-read 150-cycle Illumina NextSeq 550 flow cell was used to sequence each immunoSEQ 96-well plate. Regarding the original processing steps: The immunoSEQ output contained only junctional sequences without quality scores, so filtering could not match that applied to full-length reads. Sequences were annotated with PyIR, a Python wrapper for IgBLAST v1.9, using IMGT germline references to assign V/J genes and CDR3. Reads were removed for weak V/J assignments (E-value above 1e-6), missing CDR3, stop codons, out-of-frame junctions, or ambiguous translated residues. A V3J clonotype was defined by an identical inferred V gene, J gene, and CDR3 amino acid sequence. Percentage overlap between repertoires was calculated by dividing the number of shared unique clonotypes by the size of the smaller repertoire. Three approaches were used to assess repertoire richness: RTK rarefaction, the Chao1 estimator, and Recon v2.1 estimates of unobserved clonotypes. OLGA was used to compute generation probabilities for all TCRbeta clonotypes that the gDNA method yielded from several donors. TCRdb limited this immuneACCESS table to in-frame rearrangements with V and J called. A share of clones is missing; checked studies link under half to unresolved V genes, and the rest is unexplained. The V and J calls and the clone size are those of that table, but D and trimming were determined from the DNA. In all, the sample holds about 2.4 million clones, and about 92% of those were seen once. More than 0.12% of the sample is in the top ten clones.

The investigation overall reported the following: Incomplete sequencing was indicated by rarefaction of sorted-subset datasets, despite the large sequencing depth. The genetic and exposure-history diversity represented was limited by the small number of donors. Estimated clonotype richness was generally larger for naive than for memory subsets. About 4.5% of naive CD4, around 4% of naive CD8, roughly 2.4% of memory CD4, and around 0.4% of memory CD8 clonotypes were shared across several donors. Sampling was limited to blood, and TCR repertoires in tissue likely differ from TCR repertoires in blood. Clonotypes shared by all four sorted-subset donors showed higher generation probabilities than non-shared clonotypes. Based on pairwise subsampling, the degree of clonotype sharing among donors was expected to be affected by sequencing depth.

The donors were healthy, HIV-negative adults who had no recently reported acute infections or vaccinations. All donors were Caucasian adults living in Nashville, Tennessee, USA. CD4+ T cells were enriched by magnetic negative selection, after which naive cells were positively selected on CD45RA and the negative fraction was taken as the memory subset. Blood was collected by leukapheresis, and PBMCs were isolated by Ficoll-Histopaque density gradient centrifugation and then cryopreserved in liquid nitrogen vapor phase. Analytical flow cytometry was used to check the purity and quantity of each magnetically sorted T cell population. Each sorted fraction had its genomic DNA isolated and then quantified by UV absorbance on a Nanodrop 2000c. V drops 1 base and J drops 3 bases, leaving 7 bases in between. The cysteine opens and the phenylalanine closes a CDR3 of 13 amino acids. Only the CDR3 part of the read is kept: 39 bases, read in frame from the first base. CDR1 SGHDN and CDR2 FVKESK were looked up in the germline V gene.

The specimen was naive CD4+ T cells sorted from blood. The cell subset or site tag for this specimen amounts to: CD45RA+ positively selected. The sequence came from a man between 18 and 29 years old in good health. The chain is encoded by TRBV14 joined to TRBJ2-7, and the D gene may be TRBD1, 6 bases matching. The DNA is as follows: TGTGCCAGCAGCCAAGGAGGGGGCTACGAGCAGTACTTC. This translates into CASSQGGGYEQYF.